Shown below are 30 T cell receptor beta chains from a single sample sequenced in a study of blood T cells in healthy people across ages. It was with a sample-barcoded 5' primer and a J-beta primer mix that a second PCR of about 6 to 12 cycles was run. MiXCR, applied by TCRdb to the 5' RACE reads, yields one record per CDR3 protein. The top ten hold 30% to 40% of the sample, which has about 680,000 distinct CDR3 sequences, approximately 50% seen once. The sample comprised blood. The source is a woman aged 55-69 years in good health.

This clonotype was seen many times. The V call is TRBV7-8, the J call TRBJ2-2; 7 positions agree with TRBD1. Germline CDR1 SGHVS, CDR2 FQNEAQ. The CDR3 has 15 amino acids. Unmatched junction bases numbered 8, after V lost 8 bases and J lost 2 bases. The CDR3 region is CASGVRDSNTGELFF. The CDR3 DNA reads as TGTGCCAGCGGGGTCCGGGACAGCAACACCGGGGAGCTGTTTTTT.

This sequence joins TRBV6-6 and TRBJ1-4, with TRBD1 matching over 7 bases. This CDR3 has 15 residues. J gave up 3 bases and V 6 bases, and 7 bases lay outside the gene matches. CDR1 and CDR2 (germline): MNHNY, SVGAGI (reference sequence). The CDR3 region has the DNA TGTGCCAGCAGGGGAGGGGGCTTCGCTAATGAAAAACTGTTTTTT. It encodes CASRGGGFANEKLFF.

The chain is built from TRBV6-6 and TRBJ2-1; D is ambiguous. The J call may be mistaken, given a closer DNA end match to TRBJ2-7. The CDR3 extends over 12 amino acids. Germline-derived CDR1 and CDR2 are MNHNY and SVGAGI (reference sequence). DNA for the CDR3: TGTGCCAGCAGCCCTTTCTACAATGAGCAGTACTTC. This sequence encodes CASSPFYNEQYF.

The sample holds a few counts of this clonotype. Here the CDR3 reads CASSLRDGTGYTF. DNA of the CDR3: TGTGCCAGCAGCTTACGAGATGGGACTGGCTACACCTTC. The chain joins TRBV7-3 to TRBJ1-2; D perhaps matches TRBD1 (5 bases). The CDR3 spans 13 residues. In germline, CDR1 is SGHTA, CDR2 FQGTGA. V lost 2 bases to trimming and J lost 7 bases, with 11 bases between them.

This clonotype appeared a few times. The rearrangement joins TRBV20-1 to TRBJ2-7; 10 nucleotides line up with TRBD1. Trimming took 1 base from V and 4 from J; bases not matched to a gene: 7. There are 15 residues in the CDR3. Germline CDR1 reads DFQATT; CDR2 reads SNEGSKA (reference sequence). The CDR3 loop reads CSARVRGQGWYEQYF. CDR3 bases: TGCAGTGCTAGAGTCCGGGGACAGGGGTGGTACGAGCAGTACTTC.

The rearrangement uses TRBV7-3 and TRBJ2-1; tentatively, D is TRBD2 (5 bases). Per the germline V gene, CDR1 is SGHTA and CDR2 is FQGTGA. The CDR3 covers 12 residues. With 8 bases removed from V and 7 bases from J, the gap between germline ends came to 12 bases. The CDR3 loop reads CASASKRNEQFF. CDR3 coding DNA: TGTGCCAGCGCAAGTAAGCGGAATGAGCAGTTCTTC. Drawing the rest from reference TRBV7-3 and TRBJ2-1, the complete variable domain is GAGVSQTPSNKVTEKGKYVELRCDPISGHTALYWYRQSLGQGPEFLIYFQGTGAADDSGLPNDRFFAVRPEGSVSTLKIQRTERGDSAVYLCASASKRNEQFFGPGTRLTVL.

To note about this clonotype: At one end, the junction sequence differs from germline, possibly due to a read error. The V gene is TRBV12-3 or TRBV12-4, the J gene TRBJ1-1; D unresolved. This CDR3 region has 15 residues. The CDR3 reads CAGSNPRVLYTEAFF. The CDR3 nucleotides read TGTGCCGGCAGCAATCCACGGGTTCTTTACACTGAAGCTTTCTTT.

The rearrangement links TRBV3-1 to TRBJ1-6; D might be TRBD1 (5 bases). With 1 base removed from V and 9 bases from J, the gap between germline ends came to 13 bases. The CDR3 length is 15 residues. Looked up from germline, CDR1 is LGHDT and CDR2 is YNNKEL (reference sequence). For the CDR3, the DNA is TGTGCCAGCAGCCAAGGCTATTTGGGGGTTTCACCCCTCCACTTT. It is translated as CASSQGYLGVSPLHF.

This clonotype was picked up many times. Since a much larger clone is just one base distant, this may be a read error. The CDR3 region has the DNA TGTGCCAGCACCCGGGCAGGCTCAACTAATGAAAAACTGTTTTTT. This translates into CASTRAGSTNEKLFF. The V gene is TRBV12-3 or TRBV12-4, the J gene TRBJ1-4, with D unresolved. This CDR3 region has 15 residues. Trimming took off 7 bases at V and 0 bases at J, with 12 bases between the two ends.

This clonotype was seen more than once but under ten times. V usage is TRBV12-3 or TRBV12-4 and J usage is TRBJ2-1; 14 bases line up with TRBD2. This CDR3 is built from 16 residues. The junction had 7 bases not matched to a gene; V was cut back by 6 bases and J by 6 bases. CDR3 DNA sequence: TGTGCCAGCAGCCTAGGACTAGCGGGAGGTGGCAATGAGCAGTTCTTC. It yields the protein CASSLGLAGGGNEQFF.

This clonotype came up once. The chain recombines TRBV20-1 with TRBJ2-7; tentative D call: TRBD2 (6 bases). The germline gives CDR1 DFQATT, CDR2 SNEGSKA (reference sequence). The CDR3 totals 14 residues. Deletions cut 6 bases from V and 3 bases from J, with 18 bases between. CDR3 nucleotide sequence: TGCAGTGCCCAAAGGCCGATAGCGGACTACGAGCAGTACTTC. Its protein is CSAQRPIADYEQYF.

Only a few counts were recorded for this clonotype. The chain uses TRBV28 and TRBJ2-7, with 7 bases fitting TRBD2. The CDR3 is 13 amino acids. V gave up 8 bases and J gave up 2 bases; unmatched junction bases: 6. CDR1 and CDR2 (germline): MDHEN, SYDVKM. The CDR3 is CASRSSGAYEQYF. CDR3 DNA sequence: TGTGCCAGCCGCTCTAGCGGAGCCTACGAGCAGTACTTC.

The chain couples TRBV28 to TRBJ1-2; no reliable D call. CDR1 and CDR2 from the germline V gene are MDHEN and SYDVKM. Trimming stripped 5 bases from V and 8 bases from J, with 12 bases between. The CDR3 extends over 12 amino acids. CDR3 loop: CASSPPSLGYTF. The CDR3 bases are TGTGCCAGCAGTCCCCCGAGTCTCGGCTACACCTTC.

This clonotype has just a few counts. The chain joins TRBV7-2 to TRBJ2-5; D call uncertain. The CDR3 contains 13 residues. V lost 2 bases to trimming and J lost 3 bases, with 7 bases between them. Germline CDR1 reads SGHTA; CDR2 reads FQGNSA. CDR3 bases: TGTGCCAGCAGCTTATTCGCCGAAGAGACCCAGTACTTC. It is translated as CASSLFAEETQYF.

This rearrangement joins TRBV30 to TRBJ2-7, with 9 bases fitting TRBD1. V gave up 4 bases and J gave up 7 bases; unmatched junction bases: 5. CDR1 and CDR2 (germline): GTSNPN, SVGIG (reference sequence). The CDR3 runs to 12 residues. The CDR3 region has the DNA TGTGCCTGGACAGACAGGGGGGGTGAGCAGTACTTC. Translated, it gives CAWTDRGGEQYF. The full variable domain, its missing parts supplied by reference TRBV30 and TRBJ2-7, is SQTIHQWPATLVQPVGSPLSLECTVEGTSNPNLYWYRQAAGRGLQLLFYSVGIGQISSEVPQNLSASRPQDRQFILSSKKLLLSDSGFYLCAWTDRGGEQYFGPGTRLTVT.

V is TRBV3-1 and J is TRBJ1-5, with D perhaps TRBD1 (6 bases). Looked up from germline, CDR1 is LGHDT and CDR2 is YNNKEL (reference sequence). Trimming took off 4 bases at V and 10 bases at J, with 14 bases between the two ends. There are 13 residues in the CDR3. The CDR3 region is CASSRGAGGPQHF. The CDR3 coding sequence is TGTGCCAGCAGCCGGGGGGCCGGTGGTCCCCAGCATTTT.

The CDR3 region is CASSGGQGNTDTQYF. The DNA of the CDR3 is TGTGCCAGCAGCGGAGGACAGGGGAACACAGATACGCAGTATTTT. V is TRBV9 and J is TRBJ2-3; 9 positions match TRBD1. The V gene end was trimmed by 3 bases and the J gene end by 2 bases; junction bases not matched to a gene: 4. This CDR3 is 15 amino acids long. Germline values: CDR1 SGDLS, CDR2 YYNGEE.

J is TRBJ2-2 and V is TRBV19, with D maybe TRBD1 (6 bases). The CDR3 is made up of 14 amino acids. Trimming cost V 8 bases and J 0 bases, with 10 bases left between them. The germline V gene encodes CDR1 LNHDA and CDR2 SQIVND (reference sequence). CDR3 sequence: CASVGGANTGELFF. The CDR3 bases are TGTGCCAGTGTTGGGGGCGCGAACACCGGGGAGCTGTTTTTT.

The chain joins TRBV29-1 to TRBJ2-5; D may be TRBD1 or TRBD2 (6 bases each). Gene TRBJ2-7 matches the end of the DNA better, so the J call may be wrong. The CDR3 runs 15 residues. Germline-derived CDR1 and CDR2 are SQVTM and ANQGSEA. CDR3 sequence: CSVAGQSGDTDEQYF. The CDR3 bases are TGCAGCGTAGCAGGACAGTCGGGGGACACCGACGAGCAGTACTTC.

In its sample, this clonotype was seen many times. The chain joins TRBV29-1 to TRBJ2-7; TRBD1 matches at 7 bases. Trimming took 4 bases from V and 2 from J; bases not matched to a gene: 5. CDR3 length: 13 amino acids. CDR1 SQVTM and CDR2 ANQGSEA come from the germline V gene. The CDR3 protein is CSVAGQTAYEQYF. The CDR3 DNA follows: TGCAGCGTTGCGGGACAGACTGCCTACGAGCAGTACTTC.

The chain combines TRBV5-1 with TRBJ2-7, with D possibly being TRBD2 (5 bases). The CDR3 contains 13 residues. Germline V gene lookup returns CDR1 SGHRS and CDR2 YFSETQ. V was cut by 3 bases and J by 2 bases, with 9 bases left in between. CDR3 region: CASSWPEAYEQYF. The CDR3 coding sequence is TGCGCCAGCAGCTGGCCGGAGGCCTACGAGCAGTACTTC.

The sample holds one count of this clonotype. The rearrangement uses TRBV5-1 and TRBJ2-1, with D hard to call. With 0 bases removed from V and 9 bases from J, the gap between germline ends came to 13 bases. The V gene's germline CDR1 is SGHRS and CDR2 YFSETQ. This CDR3 spans 14 amino acids. CDR3 protein: CASSLATDGREQFF. The DNA of the CDR3 is TGCGCCAGCAGCTTGGCCACGGACGGACGTGAGCAGTTCTTC.

This clonotype was detected a few times. The rearrangement links TRBV7-3 to TRBJ2-3; D call uncertain. The germline V gene has CDR1 SGHTA and CDR2 FQGTGA. Trimming removed 5 bases from V and 1 base from J, with 13 bases in between. The CDR3 totals 15 residues. CDR3 sequence reads: CASSLNPLGTDTQYF. The CDR3 region has the DNA TGTGCCAGCAGCCTCAATCCACTTGGCACAGATACGCAGTATTTT.

The rearrangement joins TRBV2 to TRBJ1-5, with a tentative D call TRBD1 (5 bases). Looked up from germline, CDR1 is SNHLY and CDR2 is FYNNEI. This CDR3 comprises 15 residues. Trimming pared 8 bases from V and 6 bases from J, leaving 20 bases between. The CDR3 protein is CASSVSGLTIQPQHF. The CDR3 DNA sequence: TGTGCCAGCTCAGTCTCGGGACTGACGATTCAGCCCCAGCATTTT.

This chain joins TRBV10-3 and TRBJ2-1; TRBD2 matches 11 bases. CDR3 length equals 15 residues. The germline CDR1 and CDR2 sequences are ENHRY and SYGVKD. V shed 8 bases, J shed 6 bases, and the junction held 9 bases outside the gene matches. The CDR3 coding sequence is TGTGCCATCTCCACTAGCGGGAGTTTGAGCAATGAGCAGTTCTTC. It codes for CAISTSGSLSNEQFF.

This clonotype was counted ten times or more. The chain links TRBV4-2 to TRBJ2-7, with 10 bases identical to TRBD2. The CDR3 runs 17 residues. V lost 1 base to trimming and J lost 4 bases; unmatched junction nucleotides: 10. Germline V gives CDR1 LGHNA, CDR2 YNFKEQ. For the CDR3, the DNA is TGTGCCAGCAGCCAAGGGGGGCTAGCGGGAGAGGGGTACGAGCAGTACTTC. Encoded protein: CASSQGGLAGEGYEQYF.

Concerning this clonotype itself: The junction differs from germline at one of its ends, possibly a read error. The J gene is TRBJ1-1, the V gene TRBV7-9; D is uncertain. CDR1 is SEHNR and CDR2 is FQNEAQ in the germline V gene (reference sequence). There are 14 residues in the CDR3. The CDR3 DNA reads TGTGCCCGCAGCCCCCAGGCCGGGCGTACTGAAGCTTTCTTT. It codes for CARSPQAGRTEAFF.

This clonotype was found a few times. This chain uses TRBV6-2 or TRBV6-3 with TRBJ2-3; no reliable D call. The CDR3 runs 14 residues. CDR1 and CDR2 from the germline V gene are MNHEY and SVGEGT. Trimming pared 6 bases from V and 1 base from J, leaving 11 bases between. CDR3 sequence (DNA): TGTGCCAGCAGCCCCTTTCGGGGCACAGATACGCAGTATTTT. Translating gives CASSPFRGTDTQYF.

The chain couples TRBV6-1 to TRBJ2-5; D unclear. Germline loops: CDR1 MNHNS, CDR2 SASEGT. Trimming shortened V by 4 bases and J by 5 bases, and 11 bases separated the two germline ends. The CDR3 length is 13 residues. The DNA of the CDR3 is TGTGCCAGCAGTGCCGGGCCACGGGAGACCCAGTACTTC. It translates to CASSAGPRETQYF.

Only a few counts were recorded for this clonotype. This sequence joins TRBV12-3 or TRBV12-4 and TRBJ1-6, with D possibly being TRBD1 (6 bases). With 7 bases removed from V and 10 bases from J, the gap between germline ends came to 14 bases. This CDR3 has 13 amino acids. CDR3 loop: CASTRGAESPLHF. The CDR3 nucleotides read TGTGCCAGCACACGGGGGGCTGAGTCACCCCTCCACTTT.